What follows are 6 T cell receptor beta chains derived from one specimen sequenced in a study of blood T cells in healthy people across ages. With a J-beta primer mix and a sample-barcoded 5' primer, a second PCR ran 7 to 11 cycles. TCRdb reprocessed the 5' RACE reads with MiXCR, giving one entry per CDR3 protein. Altogether 800,000 to 950,000 distinct CDR3 sequences are present, about 34% being singletons, with the ten largest covering 10% to 15%. The sample taken for sequencing was blood. The receptor set was obtained from a man aged 18 to 30 in good health.

The rearrangement uses TRBV2 and TRBJ1-6, with D unclear. CDR1 is SNHLY and CDR2 is FYNNEI in the germline V gene. This CDR3 has 15 amino acids. V was trimmed by 5 bases and J by 0 bases, leaving 8 bases between them. This chain's CDR3 is CASSPISSYNSPLHF. The CDR3, as DNA: TGTGCCAGCAGTCCTATAAGCTCCTATAATTCACCCCTCCACTTT.

V and J are TRBV24-1 and TRBJ2-3, with 8 bases matching TRBD2. Germline trimming cut 4 bases from V and 3 bases from J; bases unmatched to any gene: 8. Germline V gene data show CDR1 as KGHDR and CDR2 as SFDVKD. The CDR3 loop spans 16 amino acids. This CDR3 is CATSEEGGGGTDTQYF. The CDR3 DNA is TGTGCCACCAGTGAAGAAGGCGGCGGGGGGACAGATACGCAGTATTTT.

The V call is TRBV5-1, the J call TRBJ2-7; 8 nucleotides match TRBD1. Losses at the gene ends were 6 bases for V and 7 bases for J; bases not matched to a gene: 9. The germline V gene encodes CDR1 SGHRS and CDR2 YFSETQ. The CDR3 totals 13 residues. The CDR3 nucleotides are TGCGCCAGCACCGCGACAGGGGCCAATGAGCAGTACTTC. Translation: CASTATGANEQYF.

This clonotype came up a few times. The chain couples TRBV19 to TRBJ1-6; D gene uncertain. Looked up from germline, CDR1 is LNHDA and CDR2 is SQIVND (reference sequence). V dropped 5 bases and J dropped 7 bases, with 9 bases sitting between them. The CDR3 length is 13 residues. The CDR3: CASSSTENSPLHF. Written as DNA, the CDR3 is TGTGCCAGTAGTTCGACGGAGAATTCACCCCTCCACTTT.

The V call is TRBV7-2, the J call TRBJ2-5; 8 bases line up with TRBD2. The CDR3 extends over 16 amino acids. CDR1 and CDR2 from the germline V gene are SGHTA and FQGNSA. With V trimmed by 5 bases and J by 11 bases, 19 bases remained unmatched. CDR3 amino acids: CASSPWGAGARNEQYF. CDR3 nucleotides: TGTGCCAGCAGCCCCTGGGGAGCGGGGGCCCGTAATGAGCAGTACTTC.

V is TRBV7-8 and J is TRBJ2-3; D might be TRBD2 (5 bases). The CDR3 is made up of 16 amino acids. The germline gives CDR1 SGHVS, CDR2 FQNEAQ. Trimming left V 1 base short and J 2 bases short, with 13 bases between. CDR3 sequence reads: CASSLDRGQDTDTQYF. The CDR3 nucleotides read TGTGCCAGCAGCTTAGATCGCGGGCAGGACACAGATACGCAGTATTTT.